This TCR beta chain appears in the sequencing data of a study of blood T cell repertoires in COVID-19. The overall study: Sources were T cells, B-cell-depleted T cells, or PBMCs; the material itself was cDNA or gDNA.

The authors' processing: Estimation of nucleated cell counts relied on the amplification of reference gene primers. The method was immunoSEQ multiplex PCR; TCRdb's version includes in-frame clones alone and lacks a portion of them. V, J and clone size were drawn from that table, and D and trimming were deduced from the DNA. The sample lists about 230,000 clones; approximately 81% were seen once. This CDR3 has 16 residues. J lost 0 bases, V lost 4 bases, and 4 bases had no gene match. Germline CDR1 is SGHRS and CDR2 is YFSETQ. The V gene is TRBV5-1, the J gene TRBJ2-1, with 10 bases matching TRBD2. The receptor comes from a woman at least 80 years old with acute or convalescent COVID-19. Sample: peripheral blood. CDR3 sequence reads: CASSTAGGSSYNEQFF. The CDR3 DNA follows: TGCGCCAGCAGCACAGCGGGGGGGAGCTCCTACAATGAGCAGTTCTTC.